This T cell receptor (beta chain) was sequenced during a study of T cell repertoires in cytomegalovirus infection. Whole-study results and caveats: Frequencies of public TCR beta families were cumulated, and this identified carriers of CMV plus the relevant HLA. Ex vivo responses were dominated by HLA-C-restricted CMV-specific TCR beta clonotypes.

Details on this clonotype: Its cognate antigen is unknown. The junction departs from the called germline gene at one end, perhaps through a read error.

CDR1 is SQVTM, CDR2 ANQGSEA, per germline. This CDR3 has 11 residues. TCRdb fed the reads into MiXCR, producing one record per CDR3 protein. This table holds roughly 250,000 distinct CDR3 sequences, approximately 22% found once. V usage is TRBV29-1 and J usage is TRBJ1-2, with no clear D. This TCR came from a human donor in good health (CMV status not recorded). Some clones in this sample may be carry-over from other donors' samples. Sequenced: CD8+ T cells from PBMCs. This CDR3 is CSVEGREAFAF. In DNA form, the CDR3 reads TGCAGCGTTGAAGGCCGGGAGGCCTTCGCTTTC.